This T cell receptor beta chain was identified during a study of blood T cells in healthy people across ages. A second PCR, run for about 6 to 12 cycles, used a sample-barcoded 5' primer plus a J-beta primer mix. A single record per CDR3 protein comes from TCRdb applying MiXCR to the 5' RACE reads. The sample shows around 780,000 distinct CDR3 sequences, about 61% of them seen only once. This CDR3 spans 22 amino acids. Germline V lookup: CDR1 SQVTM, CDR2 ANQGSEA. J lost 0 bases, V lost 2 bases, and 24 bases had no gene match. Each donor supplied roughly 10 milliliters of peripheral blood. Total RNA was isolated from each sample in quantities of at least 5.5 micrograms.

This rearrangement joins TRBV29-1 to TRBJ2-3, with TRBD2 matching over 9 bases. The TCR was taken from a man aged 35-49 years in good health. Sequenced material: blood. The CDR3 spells CSVEWVGSQETSGDLSTDTQYF. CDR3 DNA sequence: TGCAGCGTTGAATGGGTCGGGTCCCAGGAGACTAGCGGTGATTTAAGCACAGATACGCAGTATTTT.